This entry lists 6 T cell receptor beta chains sequenced from one sample in a study of blood T cell repertoires in COVID-19. The protocol was immunoSEQ multiplex PCR, while the TCRdb copy is restricted to in-frame clones and leaves out a portion. Among under 350,000 clones listed, more than 75% were seen once. The sequenced material came from PBMCs or T cells enriched from blood (not recorded which). These receptors were taken from a young man who had recovered from COVID-19.

The chain uses TRBV6-5 and TRBJ1-6, with D tentatively TRBD1 (6 bases). Trimming pared 8 bases from V and 0 bases from J, leaving 8 bases between. This CDR3 contains 14 residues. Germline CDR1 and CDR2: MNHEY and SVGAGI. CDR3 nucleotide sequence: TGTGCCAGCCAGGGGAGCTCCTATAATTCACCCCTCCACTTT. It yields the protein CASQGSSYNSPLHF.

The genes are TRBV20-1 and TRBJ1-2; a weak D match, TRBD1 (5 bases). Germline V gives CDR1 DFQATT, CDR2 SNEGSKA (reference sequence). The CDR3 runs to 11 residues. Between the trimmed V and J ends, which lost 7 bases and 8 bases, there was a span of 14 bases. The CDR3 DNA reads TGCAGTGTGAAGGCAGGGTTAGGCTACACCTTC. Translating gives CSVKAGLGYTF.

This chain connects TRBV28 to TRBJ1-6, with D possibly being TRBD1 (6 bases). Germline V gene lookup returns CDR1 MDHEN and CDR2 SYDVKM. The CDR3 runs 14 residues. Trimming took 8 bases from V and 10 from J, leaving 18 bases between them. The CDR3 sequence is CASWSGEFQSPLHF. CDR3 DNA sequence: TGTGCCAGCTGGTCAGGGGAGTTTCAGTCACCCCTCCACTTT.

This chain links TRBV5-6 with TRBJ2-7; the D is unclear. The germline CDR1 and CDR2 sequences are SGHDT and YYEEEE. This CDR3 spans 12 amino acids. V dropped 0 bases and J dropped 6 bases, with 7 bases sitting between them. CDR3 nucleotide sequence: TGTGCCAGCAGCTTGGGAAGCGCCGAGCAGTACTTC. It specifies CASSLGSAEQYF.

V gene TRBV27 combines with J gene TRBJ2-2; D uncertain. Germline V CDR1 and CDR2: MNHEY, SMNVEV (reference sequence). The CDR3 loop spans 13 amino acids. Trimming cost V 0 bases and J 5 bases, with 4 bases left between them. CDR3 in amino acids: CASSLSLTGELFF. In DNA, the CDR3 is TGTGCCAGCAGTTTATCCCTGACCGGGGAGCTGTTTTTT.

This clone was detected once. The chain recombines TRBV27 with TRBJ2-1; D perhaps matches TRBD2 (7 bases). Trimming took off 4 bases at V and 1 base at J, with 14 bases between the two ends. Germline V CDR1 and CDR2: MNHEY, SMNVEV (reference sequence). This CDR3 region has 16 residues. Here the CDR3 reads CASSSRGARSYNEQFF. The CDR3 bases are TGTGCCAGCAGTTCCCGGGGGGCTAGATCCTACAATGAGCAGTTCTTC.